The TCR beta chain described here comes from a study of siplizumab effects on memory and regulatory T cells. Study-level points and caveats: No more than a minor fraction of alloreactive clones could be traced back to unstimulated subsets.

Unstimulated naive, memory, effector memory and TEMRA subsets underwent sequencing in three donor pairs. The CDR3 runs to 11 residues. The germline V gene has CDR1 MNHEY and CDR2 SVGAGI. Trimming removed 6 bases from V and 11 bases from J; junction bases left unmatched: 2. Of note for this clone: Its antigen is as yet unknown.

About 9.5 x 10^4 TCR templates underwent assay in each sample. Using immunoSEQ multiplex PCR, the repertoire was profiled, and TCRdb retains in-frame clones only, with some absent. The sample lists about 57,000 clones; 83% were seen once. The TCR originated in a human donor in good health. The sequenced sample was memory CD4+ T cells sorted from blood. This chain joins TRBV6-5 and TRBJ1-1; TRBD1 agrees at 11 bases. CDR3 bases: TGTGCCAGCAGGGGACAGGGGGACGCTTTCTTT. As protein: CASRGQGDAFF.